In this sample, the clone carrying this T cell receptor (beta chain) turned up a few times. Its antigen remains unidentified. The data belong to a study of blood T cells in healthy people across ages. Findings of the study overall: Diversity was estimated from one million T cells, and these estimates were considered underestimates. PBMCs left unsorted prevented a conclusive naive versus antigen-experienced comparison. Significant beta diversity loss was already apparent by age roughly 40, declining roughly linearly.

A second 7 to 11 cycle PCR used barcoded and J-beta primers. Each cDNA molecule was tagged by a template-switch adaptor that had 12 random nucleotides. TCRdb itself ran the 5' RACE reads through MiXCR, one entry per CDR3 protein. Of some 1.5 million distinct CDR3 sequences in the sample, roughly 30% were seen once. V lost 7 bases and J lost 4, with 18 bases in between. The CDR3 consists of 15 residues. The sequence was obtained from a woman in her 30s in good health. The rearrangement links TRBV12-3 or TRBV12-4 to TRBJ2-3; TRBD2 might be the D (7 bases). Sequenced sample: blood. CDR3: CASTLGRGGADTQYF. The CDR3 coding sequence is TGTGCCAGCACCCTGGGGAGGGGGGGTGCAGATACGCAGTATTTT.